The clone carrying this TCR beta chain was seen a few times. The sample originates from a study of T-cell reconstitution after alpha-beta-depleted transplantation in children. Preparing the TCRbeta library involved the use of unique molecular identifiers. One entry per CDR3 protein, called by TCRdb with MiXCR from the PCR reads. The sample shows some 310,000 distinct CDR3 sequences, 20% to 30% of them seen only once. Germline values: CDR1 LGHDT, CDR2 YNNKEL (reference sequence). The CDR3 consists of 15 residues. Trimming left V 1 base short and J 4 bases short, with 13 bases between. The sequence was collected from a male patient younger than 18 who had a stem cell transplant for acute lymphoblastic leukemia, so the T cells may come from the graft donor. The source material was PBMCs, mostly from graft donor cells, sampled 180 days after TCRalphabeta/CD19-depleted stem cell transplant. The chain has TRBV3-1 and TRBJ1-2; tentative D call: TRBD1 (5 bases). CDR3 sequence: CASSQVSQGSYGYTF. DNA of the CDR3: TGTGCCAGCAGCCAAGTGAGTCAGGGAAGCTATGGCTACACCTTC.